The source of this TCR beta chain is a study of lymphopenia after photon versus proton radiotherapy. Findings of the study overall: A bigger post-nadir fall in TCR diversity correlated inversely with survival time in deceased patients. Relative stability marked proton patients; photon patients lost diversity and naive cells. Survival link was tested only in deceased patients; proton benefit remains a possibility. After the lymphocyte nadir, photon-treated repertoires showed oligoclonal expansion, especially of CD8+ Temra cells.

Germline loops: CDR1 MNHNY, CDR2 SVGAGI (reference sequence). V was clipped by 2 bases and J by 6 bases, with 9 bases between them. The CDR3 runs 13 residues. The method was immunoSEQ multiplex PCR; TCRdb's version includes in-frame clones alone and lacks a portion of them. The sample has under 65,000 clones; less than 85% are singletons. Of note for this clone: The antigen is not known.

Material: peripheral blood, obtained from a patient treated with proton-based radiotherapy. This receptor was obtained from a man in his 60s with pancreatic cancer. V gene TRBV6-6 combines with J gene TRBJ2-3; TRBD2 might be the D (6 bases). This CDR3 is CASSYVGGDTQYF. Written as DNA, the CDR3 is TGTGCCAGCAGTTACGTTGGGGGGGATACGCAGTATTTT.